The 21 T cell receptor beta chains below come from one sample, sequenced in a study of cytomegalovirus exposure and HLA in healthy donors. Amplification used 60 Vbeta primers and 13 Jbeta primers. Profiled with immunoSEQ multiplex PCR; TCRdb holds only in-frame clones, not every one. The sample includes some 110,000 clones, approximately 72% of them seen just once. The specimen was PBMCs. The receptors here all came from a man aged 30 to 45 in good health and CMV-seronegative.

CDR3 protein: CASSQQGEAGELFF. In nucleotides, the CDR3 is TGTGCCAGCAGTCAACAGGGTGAGGCCGGGGAGCTGTTTTTT. This chain connects TRBV28 to TRBJ2-2; possible D gene TRBD1, 6 bases. The CDR3 length is 14 residues. V lost 5 bases to trimming and J lost 6 bases, with 13 bases between them. Per germline, CDR1 MDHEN and CDR2 SYDVKM.

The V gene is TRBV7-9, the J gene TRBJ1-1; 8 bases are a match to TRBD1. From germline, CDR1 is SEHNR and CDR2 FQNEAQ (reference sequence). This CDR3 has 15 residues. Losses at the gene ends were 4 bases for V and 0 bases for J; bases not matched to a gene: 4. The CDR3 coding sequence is TGTGCCAGCAGCTCGGACAGGGAGATGAACACTGAAGCTTTCTTT. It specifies CASSSDREMNTEAFF.

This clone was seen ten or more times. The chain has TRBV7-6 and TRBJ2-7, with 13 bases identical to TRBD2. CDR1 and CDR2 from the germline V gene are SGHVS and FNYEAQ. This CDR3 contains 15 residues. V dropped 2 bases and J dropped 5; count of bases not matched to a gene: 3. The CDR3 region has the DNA TGTGCCAGCAGCTTAACTAGCGGGAGGGTCGACGAGCAGTACTTC. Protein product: CASSLTSGRVDEQYF.

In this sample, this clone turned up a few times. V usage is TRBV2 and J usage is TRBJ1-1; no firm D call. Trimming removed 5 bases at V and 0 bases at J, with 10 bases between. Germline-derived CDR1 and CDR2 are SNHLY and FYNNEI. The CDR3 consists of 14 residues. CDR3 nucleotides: TGTGCCAGCAGTTACACAGAAATGAACACTGAAGCTTTCTTT. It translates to CASSYTEMNTEAFF.

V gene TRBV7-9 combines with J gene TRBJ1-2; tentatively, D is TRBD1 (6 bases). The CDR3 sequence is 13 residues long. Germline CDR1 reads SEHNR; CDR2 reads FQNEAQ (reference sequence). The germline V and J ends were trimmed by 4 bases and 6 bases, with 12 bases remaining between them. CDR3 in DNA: TGTGCCAGCAGCTCCCGGAACAGGGATGGCTACACCTTC. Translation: CASSSRNRDGYTF.

The CDR3 region is CASSSGLAGAVETQYF. CDR3 nucleotides: TGTGCCAGCAGCTCCGGACTAGCGGGAGCGGTAGAGACCCAGTACTTC. This rearrangement joins TRBV2 to TRBJ2-5; 13 bases line up with TRBD2. This CDR3 comprises 16 residues. Germline trimming cut 6 bases from V and 4 bases from J; bases unmatched to any gene: 8. Germline V gives CDR1 SNHLY, CDR2 FYNNEI. The whole variable domain, filled in from reference TRBV2 and TRBJ2-5, reads EPEVTQTPSHQVTQMGQEVILRCVPISNHLYFYWYRQILGQKVEFLVSFYNNEISEKSEIFDDQFSVERPDGSNFTLKIRSTKLEDSAMYFCASSSGLAGAVETQYFGPGTRLLVL.

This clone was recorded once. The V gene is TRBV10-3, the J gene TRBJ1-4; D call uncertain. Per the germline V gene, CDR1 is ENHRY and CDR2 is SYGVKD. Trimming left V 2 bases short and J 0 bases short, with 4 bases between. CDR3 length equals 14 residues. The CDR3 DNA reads TGTGCCATCAGTGAGCCTGCAACTAATGAAAAACTGTTTTTT. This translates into CAISEPATNEKLFF.

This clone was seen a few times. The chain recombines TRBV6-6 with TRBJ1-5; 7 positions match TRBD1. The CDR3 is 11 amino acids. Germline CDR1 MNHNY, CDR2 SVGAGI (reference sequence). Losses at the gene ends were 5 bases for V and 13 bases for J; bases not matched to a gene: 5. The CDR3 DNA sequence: TGTGCCAGCAGTATCGACAGGGTTCAGCATTTT. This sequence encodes CASSIDRVQHF.

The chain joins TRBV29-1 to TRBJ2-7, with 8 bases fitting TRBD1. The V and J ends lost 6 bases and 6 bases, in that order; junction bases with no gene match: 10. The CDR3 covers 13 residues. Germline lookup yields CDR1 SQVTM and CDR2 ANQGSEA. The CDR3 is CSVRGRGPGEQYF. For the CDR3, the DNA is TGCAGCGTGAGGGGCAGGGGGCCTGGCGAGCAGTACTTC.

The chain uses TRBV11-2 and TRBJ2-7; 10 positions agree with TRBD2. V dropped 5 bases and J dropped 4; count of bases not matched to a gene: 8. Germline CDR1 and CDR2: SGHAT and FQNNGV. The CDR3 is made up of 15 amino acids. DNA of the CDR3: TGTGCCAGCAGCCCCTTAGCGGGGGGACGGTACGAGCAGTACTTC. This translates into CASSPLAGGRYEQYF.

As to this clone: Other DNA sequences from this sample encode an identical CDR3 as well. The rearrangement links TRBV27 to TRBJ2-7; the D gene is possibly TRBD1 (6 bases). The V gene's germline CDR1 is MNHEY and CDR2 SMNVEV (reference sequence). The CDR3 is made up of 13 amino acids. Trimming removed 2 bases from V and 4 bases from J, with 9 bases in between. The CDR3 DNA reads TGTGCCAGCAGTTTAACAGGGATATACGAGCAGTACTTC. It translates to CASSLTGIYEQYF.

This CDR3 is CASSPTTAHATNEKLFF. The CDR3 nucleotides are TGTGCCAGCAGTCCGACGACAGCCCATGCAACTAATGAAAAACTGTTTTTT. The rearrangement uses TRBV27 and TRBJ1-4, with TRBD1 as a possible D gene (5 bases). Germline assignment: CDR1 MNHEY and CDR2 SMNVEV (reference sequence). The CDR3 length is 17 residues. The V gene lost 5 bases and the J gene lost 0 bases, with 16 bases spanning the gap.

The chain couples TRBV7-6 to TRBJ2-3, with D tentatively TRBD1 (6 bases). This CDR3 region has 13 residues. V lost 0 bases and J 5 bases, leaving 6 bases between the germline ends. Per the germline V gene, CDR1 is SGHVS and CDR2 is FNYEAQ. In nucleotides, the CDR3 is TGTGCCAGCAGCTTAGCCAGGGGAGATACGCAGTATTTT. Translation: CASSLARGDTQYF.

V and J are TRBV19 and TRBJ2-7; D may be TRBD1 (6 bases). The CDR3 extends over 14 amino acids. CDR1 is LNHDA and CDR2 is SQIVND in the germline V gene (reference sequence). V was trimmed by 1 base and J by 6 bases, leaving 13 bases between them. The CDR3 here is CASSIGSQGLEQYF. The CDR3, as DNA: TGTGCCAGTAGTATAGGCTCCCAGGGGCTCGAGCAGTACTTC. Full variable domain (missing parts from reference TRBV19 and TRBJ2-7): DGGITQSPKYLFRKEGQNVTLSCEQNLNHDAMYWYRQDPGQGLRLIYYSQIVNDFQKGDIAEGYSVSREKKESFPLTVTSAQKNPTAFYLCASSIGSQGLEQYFGPGTRLTVT.

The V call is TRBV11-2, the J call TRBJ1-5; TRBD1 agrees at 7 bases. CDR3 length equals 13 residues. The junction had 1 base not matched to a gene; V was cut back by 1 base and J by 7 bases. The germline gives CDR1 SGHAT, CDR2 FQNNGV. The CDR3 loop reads CASSLGDSQPQHF. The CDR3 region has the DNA TGTGCCAGCAGCTTAGGGGACAGCCAGCCCCAGCATTTT.

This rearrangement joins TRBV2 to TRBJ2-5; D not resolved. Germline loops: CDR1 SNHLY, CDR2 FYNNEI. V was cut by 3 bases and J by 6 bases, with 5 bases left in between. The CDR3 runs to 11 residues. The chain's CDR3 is CASSEEKTQYF. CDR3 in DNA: TGTGCCAGCAGTGAGGAGAAGACCCAGTACTTC.

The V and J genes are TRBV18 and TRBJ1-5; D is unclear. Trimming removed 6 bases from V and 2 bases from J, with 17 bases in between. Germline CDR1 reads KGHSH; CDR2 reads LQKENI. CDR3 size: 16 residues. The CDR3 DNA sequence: TGTGCCAGCTCGTCAGCGAGTTCGGGAGGCAATCAGCCCCAGCATTTT. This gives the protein CASSSASSGGNQPQHF.

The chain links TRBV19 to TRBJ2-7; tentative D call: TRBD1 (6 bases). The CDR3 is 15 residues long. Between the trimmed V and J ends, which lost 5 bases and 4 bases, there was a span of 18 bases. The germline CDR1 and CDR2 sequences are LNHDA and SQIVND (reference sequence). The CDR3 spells CASSSAGAGDYEQYF. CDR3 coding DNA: TGTGCCAGTAGTTCCGCCGGGGCAGGGGATTACGAGCAGTACTTC.

The CDR3 sequence: CAWSPPTRGGETQYF. The CDR3 DNA sequence: TGTGCCTGGAGTCCTCCGACGCGGGGGGGTGAGACCCAGTACTTC. The chain combines TRBV30 with TRBJ2-5, with 9 positions matching TRBD2. Germline V CDR1 and CDR2: GTSNPN, SVGIG (reference sequence). The CDR3 spans 15 residues. J lost 5 bases, V lost 2 bases, and 9 bases had no gene match.

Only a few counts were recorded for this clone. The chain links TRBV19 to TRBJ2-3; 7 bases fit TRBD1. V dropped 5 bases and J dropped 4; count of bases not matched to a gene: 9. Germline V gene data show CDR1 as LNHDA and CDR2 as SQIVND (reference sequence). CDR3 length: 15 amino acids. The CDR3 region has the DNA TGTGCCAGTAGTTCCCCCTCGACAGGGCCAGATACGCAGTATTTT. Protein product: CASSSPSTGPDTQYF.

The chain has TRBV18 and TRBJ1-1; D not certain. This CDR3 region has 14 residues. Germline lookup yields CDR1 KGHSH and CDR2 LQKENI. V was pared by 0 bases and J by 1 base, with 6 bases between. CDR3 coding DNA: TGTGCCAGCTCACCACCGAGACAGAACACTGAAGCTTTCTTT. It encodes CASSPPRQNTEAFF.